These 3 T cell receptor beta chains were all obtained from the same sample, sequenced in a study of cytomegalovirus exposure and HLA in healthy donors. PCR employed 60 Vbeta and 13 Jbeta primers. Produced via immunoSEQ multiplex PCR; TCRdb's table is partial and in-frame only. The sample lists 150,000 to 200,000 clones, about 65% occurring once. Sequencing was done on a sample of PBMCs. Source of these receptors: a girl aged 10 to 17 in good health and CMV-seronegative.

The chain employs TRBV19 and TRBJ1-2; D is ambiguous. The germline V and J ends were trimmed by 11 bases and 1 base, with 14 bases remaining between them. This CDR3 is 13 amino acids long. Looked up from germline, CDR1 is LNHDA and CDR2 is SQIVND (reference sequence). The DNA of the CDR3 is TGTGCCCCCCATGACGAGGTTAACTATGGCTACACCTTC. Protein product: CAPHDEVNYGYTF.

The chain has TRBV7-9 and TRBJ2-7, with D perhaps TRBD1 (5 bases). Germline V CDR1 and CDR2: SEHNR, FQNEAQ (reference sequence). This CDR3 is built from 14 residues. V was cut by 1 base and J by 0 bases, with 7 bases left in between. The CDR3 DNA sequence: TGTGCCAGCAGCTTAGGACAGAACTCCTACGAGCAGTACTTC. Translation gives CASSLGQNSYEQYF.

The chain joins TRBV6-5 to TRBJ1-1; D gene ambiguous. The germline V gene has CDR1 MNHEY and CDR2 SVGAGI. The CDR3 totals 14 residues. Trimming removed 0 bases at V and 11 bases at J, with 16 bases between. This chain's CDR3 is CASSYSARVNSAFF. The CDR3, as DNA: TGTGCCAGCAGTTACTCAGCTCGGGTTAACTCGGCTTTCTTT.